This TCR beta chain was retrieved from a study of blood T cell repertoires in COVID-19. Study details: Acute and convalescent COVID-19 specimens originated in the United States, Italy and Spain. The analysed material was cDNA or gDNA that came from T cells, B-cell-depleted T cells, or PBMCs.

Clones were read by immunoSEQ multiplex PCR, and TCRdb kept only the in-frame ones, dropping some. The repertoire holds 450,000 to 500,000 clones, 80% to 90% seen once, with 8% to 9.5% in the top ten. Trimming left V 4 bases short and J 3 bases short, with 24 bases between. CDR1 and CDR2 (germline): GTSNPN, SVGIG (reference sequence). The CDR3 is 17 residues long. In assigning cohorts, the study relied on participant-reported clinical history. The specimen was PBMCs or T cells enriched from blood (not recorded which). This chain links TRBV30 with TRBJ1-1; a weak D match, TRBD1 (6 bases). This sequence was found in a woman aged 60-70 years who had recovered from COVID-19. The CDR3: CAWIPGTSGVLDTEAFF. The CDR3 nucleotides are TGTGCCTGGATCCCAGGAACTTCAGGGGTATTGGACACTGAAGCTTTCTTT.